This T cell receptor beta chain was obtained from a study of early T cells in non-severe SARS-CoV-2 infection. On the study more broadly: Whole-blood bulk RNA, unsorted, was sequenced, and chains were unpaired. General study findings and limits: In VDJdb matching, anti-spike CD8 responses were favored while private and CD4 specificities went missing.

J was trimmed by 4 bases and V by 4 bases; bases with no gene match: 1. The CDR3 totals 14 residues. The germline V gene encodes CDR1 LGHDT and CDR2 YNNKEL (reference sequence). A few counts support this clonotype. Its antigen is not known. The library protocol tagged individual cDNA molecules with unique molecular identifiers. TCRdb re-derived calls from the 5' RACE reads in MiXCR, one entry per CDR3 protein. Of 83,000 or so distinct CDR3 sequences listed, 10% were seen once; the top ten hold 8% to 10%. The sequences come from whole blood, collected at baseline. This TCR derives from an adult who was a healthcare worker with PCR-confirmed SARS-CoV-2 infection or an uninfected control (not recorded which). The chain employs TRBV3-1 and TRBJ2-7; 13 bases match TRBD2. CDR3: CASSRTSGSYEQYF. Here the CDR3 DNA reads TGTGCCAGCAGCCGGACTAGCGGGAGTTACGAGCAGTACTTC.